The clone carrying this T cell receptor (beta chain) appeared a few times. Molecular barcoding with unique molecular identifiers was used for the TCRbeta library. TCRdb independently ran MiXCR on the PCR reads; one entry per CDR3 protein. The sample has a few hundred thousand distinct CDR3 sequences, around 10% seen once. Germline CDR1 MDHEN, CDR2 SYDVKM. The CDR3 is 16 residues long. J gave up 0 bases and V 3 bases, and 5 bases lay outside the gene matches. These data belong to a study of T-cell reconstitution after alpha-beta-depleted transplantation in children. The receptor was derived from a human donor who donated a stem cell graft to a child with acute lymphoblastic leukemia. The sample here was PBMCs from the stem cell graft donor, taken from the stem cell graft. J is TRBJ1-1 and V is TRBV28, with 9 bases lining up with TRBD1. CDR3 nucleotides: TGTGCCAGCAGTTTCGTGGGACAGGGAATGAACACTGAAGCTTTCTTT. Protein product: CASSFVGQGMNTEAFF.